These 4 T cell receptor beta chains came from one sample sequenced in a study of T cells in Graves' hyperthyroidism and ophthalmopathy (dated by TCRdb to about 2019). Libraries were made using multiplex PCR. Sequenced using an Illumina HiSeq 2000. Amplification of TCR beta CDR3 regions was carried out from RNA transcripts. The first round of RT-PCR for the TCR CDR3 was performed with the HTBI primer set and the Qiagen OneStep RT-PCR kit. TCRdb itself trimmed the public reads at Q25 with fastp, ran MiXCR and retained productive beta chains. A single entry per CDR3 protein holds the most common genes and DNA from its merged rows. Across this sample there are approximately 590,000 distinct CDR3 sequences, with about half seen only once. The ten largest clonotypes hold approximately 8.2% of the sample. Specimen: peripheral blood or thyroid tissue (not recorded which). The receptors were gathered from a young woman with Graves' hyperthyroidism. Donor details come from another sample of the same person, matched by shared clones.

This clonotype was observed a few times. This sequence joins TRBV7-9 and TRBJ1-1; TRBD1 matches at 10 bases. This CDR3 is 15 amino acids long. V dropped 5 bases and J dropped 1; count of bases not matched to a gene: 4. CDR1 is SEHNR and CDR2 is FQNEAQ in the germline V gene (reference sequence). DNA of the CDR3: TGTGCCAGCAGCGGTCGGACAGGGGGGAACACTGAAGCTTTCTTT. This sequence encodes CASSGRTGGNTEAFF.

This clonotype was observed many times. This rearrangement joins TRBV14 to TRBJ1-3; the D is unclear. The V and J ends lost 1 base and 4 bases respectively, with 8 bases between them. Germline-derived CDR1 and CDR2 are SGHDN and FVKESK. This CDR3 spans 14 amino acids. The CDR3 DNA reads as TGTGCCAGCAGCCAAGTCCTAGGCGGAAACACCATATATTTT. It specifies CASSQVLGGNTIYF. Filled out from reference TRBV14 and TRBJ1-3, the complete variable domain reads EAGVTQFPSHSVIEKGQTVTLRCDPISGHDNLYWYRRVMGKEIKFLLHFVKESKQDESGMPNNRFLAERTGGTYSTLKVQPAELEDSGVYFCASSQVLGGNTIYFGEGSWLTVV.

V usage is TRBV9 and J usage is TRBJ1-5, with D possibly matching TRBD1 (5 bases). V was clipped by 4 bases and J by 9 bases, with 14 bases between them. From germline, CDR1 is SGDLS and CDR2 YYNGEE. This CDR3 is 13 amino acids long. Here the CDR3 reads CASSQGEAMPQHF. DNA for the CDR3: TGTGCCAGCAGCCAAGGGGAAGCTATGCCCCAGCATTTT.

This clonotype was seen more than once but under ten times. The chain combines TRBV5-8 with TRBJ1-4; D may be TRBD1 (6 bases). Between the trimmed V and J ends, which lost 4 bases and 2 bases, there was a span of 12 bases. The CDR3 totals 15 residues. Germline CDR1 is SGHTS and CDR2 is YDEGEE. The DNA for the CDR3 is TGTGCCAGCAGCATCAGGGGTGTGACTAATGAAAAACTGTTTTTT. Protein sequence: CASSIRGVTNEKLFF.